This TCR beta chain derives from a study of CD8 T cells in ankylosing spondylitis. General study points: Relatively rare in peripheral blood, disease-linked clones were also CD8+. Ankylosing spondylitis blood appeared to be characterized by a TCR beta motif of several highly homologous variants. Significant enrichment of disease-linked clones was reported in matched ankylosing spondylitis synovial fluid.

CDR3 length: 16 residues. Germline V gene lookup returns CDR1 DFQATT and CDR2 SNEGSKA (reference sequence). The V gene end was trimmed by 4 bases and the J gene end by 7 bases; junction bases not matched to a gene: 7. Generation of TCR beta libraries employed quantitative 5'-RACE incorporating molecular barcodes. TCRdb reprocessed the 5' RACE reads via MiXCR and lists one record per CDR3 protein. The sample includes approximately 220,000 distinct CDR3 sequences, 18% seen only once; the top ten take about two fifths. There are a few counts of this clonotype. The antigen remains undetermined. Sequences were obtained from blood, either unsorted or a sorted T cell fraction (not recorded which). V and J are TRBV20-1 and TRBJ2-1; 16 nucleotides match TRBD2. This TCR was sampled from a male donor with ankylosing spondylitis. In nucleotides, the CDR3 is TGCAGTGCTACCTCCGGGACTAGCGGGAGGGGTAATGAGCAGTTCTTC. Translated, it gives CSATSGTSGRGNEQFF.